Listed below are T cell receptor beta chains from one sample, sequenced in a study of T cells after yellow fever vaccination. Via MiXCR, TCRdb re-called the 5' RACE reads, giving one row per CDR3 protein. The repertoire holds about 550,000 distinct CDR3 sequences, approximately 21% seen once, with 14% in the top ten. The specimen was PBMCs, collected 15 days after the yellow fever booster vaccination. The receptors here all came from a man aged 25 to 45 who received the YFV17D yellow fever vaccine. Both conserved end residues are part of each CDR3. The D gene is left open where the match is weak. A clone size is listed for some rows: how often the clone was seen (once, few, many), or a class if it is expanded.

d_gene | j_gene | abundance | v_gene | CDR3aa | CDR3nt
- | TRBJ2-2 | - | TRBV9 | CASSVEGVYGELFF | TGTGCCAGCAGCGTAGAAGGGGTATACGGGGAGCTGTTTTTT
- | TRBJ1-1 | - | TRBV20-1 | CSALASNTEAFF | TGCAGTGCCCTGGCCTCGAACACTGAAGCTTTCTTT
- | TRBJ2-7 | few | TRBV28 | CASSRQVHGEQYF | TGTGCCAGCAGCAGACAGGTTCATGGGGAGCAGTACTTC
- | TRBJ2-7 | - | TRBV7-6 | CASRPTPYQGAEQYF | TGTGCCAGCAGACCTACCCCTTATCAAGGGGCCGAGCAGTACTTC
- | TRBJ2-6 | many | TRBV5-1 | CASSSWGTSGANVLTF | TGCGCCAGCAGCAGCTGGGGGACCTCTGGGGCCAACGTCCTGACTTTC
- | TRBJ1-1 | - | TRBV3-1 | CASSQTPSRANTEAFF | TGTGCCAGCAGCCAAACTCCTTCCAGGGCAAACACTGAAGCTTTCTTT
TRBD1 | TRBJ2-7 | - | TRBV7-9 | CASSPTGTEQQYF | TGTGCCAGCAGCCCCACCGGGACAGAACAGCAGTACTTC
TRBD2 | TRBJ2-1 | few | TRBV7-8 | CASSSTGREAKQFF | TGTGCCAGCAGCTCCACGGGGCGGGAGGCCAAGCAGTTCTTC
- | TRBJ2-7 | - | TRBV25-1 | CASTSASLTKYIF | TGTGCCAGCACTTCGGCGAGTCTCACAAAGTATATCTTC
- | TRBJ2-3 | - | TRBV21-1 | CASSRLAGEETDTQYF | TGTGCCAGCAGCAGACTAGCGGGAGAAGAGACAGATACGCAGTATTTT
TRBD2 | TRBJ2-1 | - | TRBV5-1 | CASSPSGGSLNEQFF | TGCGCCAGCAGCCCTTCTGGCGGGAGCCTTAATGAGCAGTTCTTC
- | TRBJ1-6 | few | TRBV10-3 | CAIKQDSGNSPLHF | TGTGCCATCAAACAGGATTCTGGTAATTCACCCCTCCACTTT
- | TRBJ2-5 | few | TRBV4-2 | CASSQEILAPQETQYF | TGTGCCAGCAGCCAAGAAATTTTAGCGCCACAAGAGACCCAGTACTTC
TRBD1 | TRBJ2-7 | - | TRBV19 | CATADRGGLEQYF | TGTGCCACCGCGGACAGGGGAGGCTTAGAGCAGTACTTC
- | TRBJ2-1 | - | TRBV27 | CASSPAGAASNEQFF | TGTGCCAGCAGCCCTGCCGGGGCCGCTTCCAATGAGCAGTTCTTC
- | TRBJ1-2 | - | TRBV4-3 | CASSQDQGLDYGYTF | TGCGCCAGCAGCCAAGATCAGGGGTTGGACTATGGCTACACCTTC
- | TRBJ2-7 | many | TRBV7-2 | CASSLGDTREYF | TGTGCCAGCAGCTTGGGGGACACCAGGGAGTACTTC
TRBD2 | TRBJ2-3 | once | TRBV7-2 | CASSLRGLAGLDTQYF | TGTGCCAGCAGCTTACGGGGACTAGCGGGATTGGATACGCAGTATTTT
TRBD1 | TRBJ2-7 | few | TRBV6-5 | CASSYPGTGKYEQYF | TGTGCCAGCAGTTATCCCGGGACAGGGAAGTACGAGCAGTACTTC
- | TRBJ2-1 | - | TRBV7-8 | CASSFASPLVGSYNEQFF | TGTGCCAGCAGCTTTGCCTCTCCACTGGTCGGCTCCTACAATGAGCAGTTCTTC
TRBD1 | TRBJ1-5 | few | TRBV5-6 | CASSAGGRNQPQHF | TGTGCCAGCAGTGCAGGGGGCCGCAATCAGCCCCAGCATTTT
- | TRBJ1-1 | - | TRBV20-1 | CSARGQENTEAFF | TGCAGTGCTAGAGGCCAGGAGAACACTGAAGCTTTCTTT
- | TRBJ2-2 | - | TRBV29-1 | CSVFAGTGELFF | TGCAGCGTCTTTGCGGGAACCGGGGAGCTGTTTTTT
TRBD2 | TRBJ2-5 | few | TRBV10-2 | CASSGTSGAQETQYF | TGCGCCAGCAGTGGGACTAGCGGGGCCCAAGAGACCCAGTACTTC
TRBD1 | TRBJ1-1 | few | TRBV7-2 | CASSYSTGVVTEAFF | TGTGCCAGCAGCTATTCAACAGGGGTGGTCACTGAAGCTTTCTTT
TRBD2 | TRBJ2-5 | - | TRBV4-2 | CASSQYTLTSGLGETQYF | TGTGCCAGCAGCCAGTACACCTTGACTAGCGGCCTGGGAGAGACCCAGTACTTC